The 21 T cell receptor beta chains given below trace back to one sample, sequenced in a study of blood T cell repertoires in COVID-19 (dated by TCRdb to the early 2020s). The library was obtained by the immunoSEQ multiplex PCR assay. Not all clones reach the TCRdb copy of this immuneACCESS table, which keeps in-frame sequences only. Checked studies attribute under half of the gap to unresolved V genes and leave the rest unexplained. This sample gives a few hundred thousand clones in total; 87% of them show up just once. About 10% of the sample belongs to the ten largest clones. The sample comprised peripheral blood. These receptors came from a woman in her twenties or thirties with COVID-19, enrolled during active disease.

The chain's CDR3 is CASQPGLADGEQFF. As DNA, the CDR3 is TGTGCCAGCCAACCGGGACTAGCGGATGGGGAGCAGTTCTTC. The V call is TRBV6-5, the J call TRBJ2-1; 11 nucleotides line up with TRBD2. Looked up from germline, CDR1 is MNHEY and CDR2 is SVGAGI. The CDR3 has 14 amino acids. V lost 8 bases and J lost 10; bases outside the gene matches: 10.

The CDR3 loop reads CATDRGGSSYNEQFF. The CDR3 DNA reads as TGTGCCACCGACAGGGGGGGAAGCTCCTACAATGAGCAGTTCTTC. The chain links TRBV18 to TRBJ2-1, with TRBD1 matching 9 bases. Germline trimming cut 10 bases from V and 0 bases from J; bases unmatched to any gene: 7. This CDR3 comprises 15 residues. The germline V gene has CDR1 KGHSH and CDR2 LQKENI.

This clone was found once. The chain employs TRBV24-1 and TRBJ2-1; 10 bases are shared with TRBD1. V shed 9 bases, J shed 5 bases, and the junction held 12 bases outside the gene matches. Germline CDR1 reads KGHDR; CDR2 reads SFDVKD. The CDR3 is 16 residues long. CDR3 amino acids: CATSLRQGAVDNEQFF. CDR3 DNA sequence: TGTGCCACCTCATTACGACAGGGGGCAGTAGACAATGAGCAGTTCTTC.

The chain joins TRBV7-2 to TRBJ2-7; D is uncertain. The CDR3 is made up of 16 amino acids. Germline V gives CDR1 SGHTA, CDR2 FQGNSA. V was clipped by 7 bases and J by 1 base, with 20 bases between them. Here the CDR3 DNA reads TGTGCCAGCACCCAGTCCAGCCAACTCAGGTCCTACGAGCAGTACTTC. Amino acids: CASTQSSQLRSYEQYF.

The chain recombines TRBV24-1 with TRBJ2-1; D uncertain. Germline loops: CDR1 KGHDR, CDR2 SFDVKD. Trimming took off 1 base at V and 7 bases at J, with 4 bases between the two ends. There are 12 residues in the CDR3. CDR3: CATSDFPNEQFF. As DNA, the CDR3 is TGTGCCACCAGTGATTTTCCGAATGAGCAGTTCTTC.

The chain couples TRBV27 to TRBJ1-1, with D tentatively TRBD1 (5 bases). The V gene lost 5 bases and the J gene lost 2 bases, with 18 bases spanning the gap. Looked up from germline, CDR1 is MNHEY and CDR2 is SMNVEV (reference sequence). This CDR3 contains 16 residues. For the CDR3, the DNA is TGTGCCAGCAGTCCCTTGACCCGGCAGGGAAACACTGAAGCTTTCTTT. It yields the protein CASSPLTRQGNTEAFF.

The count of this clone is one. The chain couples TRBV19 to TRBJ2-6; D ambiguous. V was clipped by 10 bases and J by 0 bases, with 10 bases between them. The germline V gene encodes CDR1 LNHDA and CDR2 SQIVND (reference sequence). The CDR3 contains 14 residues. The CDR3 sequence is CATSWSSGANVLTF. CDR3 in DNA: TGTGCCACCTCTTGGAGCTCTGGGGCCAACGTCCTGACTTTC.

CDR3 sequence reads: CASSLSPTGHSSGNTIYF. The CDR3 DNA reads TGTGCCAGCAGCTTAAGCCCTACTGGACACTCTTCTGGAAACACCATATATTTT. The chain carries TRBV11-2 and TRBJ1-3, with D possibly matching TRBD1 (5 bases). CDR3 size: 18 residues. Germline values: CDR1 SGHAT, CDR2 FQNNGV. V was clipped by 2 bases and J by 1 base, with 18 bases between them.

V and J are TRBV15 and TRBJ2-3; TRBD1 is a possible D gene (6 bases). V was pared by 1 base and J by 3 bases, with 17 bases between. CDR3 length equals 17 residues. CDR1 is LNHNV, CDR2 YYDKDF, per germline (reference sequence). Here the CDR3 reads CATSRAEFLRGTDTQYF. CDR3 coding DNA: TGTGCCACCAGCAGAGCCGAATTCTTAAGGGGGACAGATACGCAGTATTTT.

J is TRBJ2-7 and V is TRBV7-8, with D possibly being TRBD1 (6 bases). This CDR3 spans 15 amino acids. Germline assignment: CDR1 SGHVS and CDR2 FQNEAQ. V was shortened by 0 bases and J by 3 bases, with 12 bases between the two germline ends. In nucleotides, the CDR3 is TGTGCCAGCAGCTTAGCACCGGGACACCGCTACGAGCAGTACTTC. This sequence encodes CASSLAPGHRYEQYF.

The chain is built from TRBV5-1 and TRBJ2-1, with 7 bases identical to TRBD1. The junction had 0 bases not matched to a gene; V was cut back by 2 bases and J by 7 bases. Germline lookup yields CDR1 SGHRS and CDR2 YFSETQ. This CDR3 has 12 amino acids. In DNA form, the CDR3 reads TGCGCCAGCAGCTTACAGGGGAATGAGCAGTTCTTC. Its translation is CASSLQGNEQFF.

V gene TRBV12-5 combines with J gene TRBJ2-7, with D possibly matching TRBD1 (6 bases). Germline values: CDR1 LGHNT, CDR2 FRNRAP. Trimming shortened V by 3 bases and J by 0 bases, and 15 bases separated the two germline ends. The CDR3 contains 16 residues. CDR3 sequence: CASGFPPQGSSYEQYF. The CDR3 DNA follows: TGTGCTAGTGGTTTCCCCCCCCAGGGGAGCTCCTACGAGCAGTACTTC.

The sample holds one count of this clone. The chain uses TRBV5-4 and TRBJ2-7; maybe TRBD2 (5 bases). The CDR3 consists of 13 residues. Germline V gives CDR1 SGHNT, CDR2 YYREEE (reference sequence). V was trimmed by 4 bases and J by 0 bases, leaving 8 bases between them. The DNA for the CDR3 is TGTGCCAGCAGCGCGGGCCCCTCCTACGAGCAGTACTTC. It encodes CASSAGPSYEQYF. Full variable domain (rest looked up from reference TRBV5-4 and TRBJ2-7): ETGVTQSPTHLIKTRGQQVTLRCSSQSGHNTVSWYQQALGQGPQFIFQYYREEENGRGNFPPRFSGLQFPNYSSELNVNALELDDSALYLCASSAGPSYEQYFGPGTRLTVT.

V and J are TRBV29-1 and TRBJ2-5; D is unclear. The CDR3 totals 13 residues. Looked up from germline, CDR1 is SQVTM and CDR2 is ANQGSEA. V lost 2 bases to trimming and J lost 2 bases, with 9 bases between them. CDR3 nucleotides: TGCAGCGTTGAACGGGTTGTGCAAGAGACCCAGTACTTC. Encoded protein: CSVERVVQETQYF.

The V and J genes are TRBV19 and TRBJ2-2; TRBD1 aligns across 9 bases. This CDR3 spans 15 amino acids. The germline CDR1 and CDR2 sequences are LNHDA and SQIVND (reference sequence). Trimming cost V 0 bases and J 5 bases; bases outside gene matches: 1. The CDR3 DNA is TGTGCCAGTAGTATAGAACAGGGGGCGACCGGGGAGCTGTTTTTT. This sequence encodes CASSIEQGATGELFF.

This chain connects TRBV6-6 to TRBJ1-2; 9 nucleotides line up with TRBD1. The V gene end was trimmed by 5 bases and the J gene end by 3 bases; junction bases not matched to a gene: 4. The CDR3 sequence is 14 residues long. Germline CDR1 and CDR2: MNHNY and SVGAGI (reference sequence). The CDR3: CASSPGQGYYGYTF. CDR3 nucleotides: TGTGCCAGCAGTCCGGGACAGGGCTACTATGGCTACACCTTC.

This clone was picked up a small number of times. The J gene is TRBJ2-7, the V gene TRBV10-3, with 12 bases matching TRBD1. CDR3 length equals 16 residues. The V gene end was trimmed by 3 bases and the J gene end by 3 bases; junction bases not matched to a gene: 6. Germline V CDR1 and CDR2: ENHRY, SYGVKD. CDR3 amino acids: CAISDPGTGGFYEQYF. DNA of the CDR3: TGTGCCATCAGTGACCCCGGGACAGGGGGCTTCTACGAGCAGTACTTC.

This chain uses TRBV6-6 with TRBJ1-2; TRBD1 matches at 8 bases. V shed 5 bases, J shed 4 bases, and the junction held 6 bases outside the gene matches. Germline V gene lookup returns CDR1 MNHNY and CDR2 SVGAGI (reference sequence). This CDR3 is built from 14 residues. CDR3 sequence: CASSRDRRSYGYTF. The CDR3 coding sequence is TGTGCCAGCAGTCGGGACAGGCGGAGCTATGGCTACACCTTC.

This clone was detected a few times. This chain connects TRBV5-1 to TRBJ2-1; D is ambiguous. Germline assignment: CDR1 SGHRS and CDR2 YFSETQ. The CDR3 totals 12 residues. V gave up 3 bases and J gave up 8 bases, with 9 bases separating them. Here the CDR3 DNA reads TGCGCCAGCAGCTCTACTAAGTATGAGCAGTTCTTC. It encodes CASSSTKYEQFF.

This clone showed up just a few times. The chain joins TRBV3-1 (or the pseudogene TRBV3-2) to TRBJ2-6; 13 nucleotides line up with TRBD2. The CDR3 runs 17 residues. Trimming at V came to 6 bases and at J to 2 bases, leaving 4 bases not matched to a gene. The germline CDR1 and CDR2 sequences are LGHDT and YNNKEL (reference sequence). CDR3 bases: TGTGCCAGCAGTCGGACTAGCGGGAGTGCTGGGGCCAACGTCCTGACTTTC. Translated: CASSRTSGSAGANVLTF.

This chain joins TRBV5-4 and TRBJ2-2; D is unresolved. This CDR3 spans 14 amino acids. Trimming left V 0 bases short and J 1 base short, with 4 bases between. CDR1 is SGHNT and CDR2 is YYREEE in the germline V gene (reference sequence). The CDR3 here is CASSLAVNTGELFF. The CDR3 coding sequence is TGTGCCAGCAGCTTGGCAGTGAACACCGGGGAGCTGTTTTTT.